Listed below are T cell receptor beta chains from one sample, sequenced in a study of neoadjuvant nivolumab and ipilimumab in lung cancer. Only in-frame clones appear in the TCRdb table, and some are missing; sequencing was by immunoSEQ multiplex PCR. The sample consists of tens of thousands of clones, roughly nine tenths of them appearing once. Sequences were derived from peripheral blood, sampled after neoadjuvant nivolumab, alone or with ipilimumab, at or shortly before surgery. These TCRs come from an adult with non-small cell lung cancer. The CDR3 runs from the conserved cysteine through the conserved F or W. D genes are given only for firm matches. The size of a clone is reported for some rows only, either as once, few or many, or as a class for expanded clones.

clone size | D gene | J gene | V gene | CDR3 protein | CDR3 DNA
NA | NA | TRBJ1-4 | TRBV19 | CASSPETSTGEKLFF | TGTGCCAGTAGCCCTGAAACATCTACGGGTGAAAAACTGTTTTTT
NA | TRBD1 | TRBJ1-2 | TRBV7-9 | CASSLGSLTGNGYTF | TGTGCCAGCAGCTTAGGGTCCCTGACAGGGAATGGCTACACCTTC
once | TRBD1 | TRBJ1-2 | TRBV2 | CASSSGGHYGYTF | TGTGCCAGCAGTTCAGGGGGCCACTATGGCTACACCTTC
NA | NA | TRBJ2-3 | TRBV5-4 | CASSAWGGTDTQYF | TGTGCCAGCAGCGCATGGGGGGGCACAGATACGCAGTATTTT
NA | NA | TRBJ2-3 | TRBV15 | CATSRERVSTDTQYF | TGTGCCACCAGCAGAGAGAGGGTATCCACAGATACGCAGTATTTT
NA | NA | TRBJ1-5 | TRBV18 | CASSPLHSSNQPQHF | TGTGCCAGCTCACCGTTACACTCGAGCAATCAGCCCCAGCATTTT
NA | NA | TRBJ1-2 | TRBV16 | CASSLREGYTF | TGTGCCAGCAGTCTCAGGGAGGGCTACACCTTC
NA | NA | TRBJ2-7 | TRBV18 | CASSPPGRSGYEQYF | TGTGCCAGCTCACCACCCGGCAGGTCAGGGTACGAGCAGTACTTC
NA | TRBD1 | TRBJ2-1 | TRBV29-1 | CSVGGQGSYNEQFF | TGCAGCGTTGGTGGACAGGGAAGTTACAATGAGCAGTTCTTC
NA | TRBD1 | TRBJ2-5 | TRBV5-4 | CASSHRDSQETQYF | TGTGCCAGCAGCCACCGGGACAGTCAAGAGACCCAGTACTTC
NA | NA | TRBJ2-7 | TRBV11-3 | CASSLSGPSYEQYF | TGTGCCAGCAGCTTATCCGGGCCTTCCTACGAGCAGTACTTC
NA | NA | TRBJ1-5 | TRBV9 | CASSVGGSNQPQHF | TGTGCCAGCAGCGTGGGAGGAAGCAATCAGCCCCAGCATTTT
NA | TRBD1 | TRBJ2-5 | TRBV5-4 | CASSQGQGTETQYF | TGTGCCAGCAGCCAGGGACAGGGGACAGAGACCCAGTACTTC
NA | TRBD1 | TRBJ2-5 | TRBV5-1 | CASSLGDRGQETQYF | TGCGCCAGCAGCTTGGGGGACAGGGGCCAAGAGACCCAGTACTTC
NA | TRBD1 | TRBJ1-2 | TRBV18 | CASSPGQGDLGGYTF | TGTGCCAGCTCACCCGGACAGGGGGACTTAGGTGGCTACACCTTC
NA | NA | TRBJ1-1 | TRBV2 | CASTVWSTEAFF | TGTGCCAGCACAGTCTGGAGCACTGAAGCTTTCTTT
NA | NA | TRBJ1-3 | TRBV11-2 | CASSSIGARRGNTIYF | TGTGCCAGCAGCTCGATTGGGGCCCGAAGGGGAAACACCATATATTTT
NA | NA | TRBJ1-4 | TRBV2 | CARLTDEKLFF | TGTGCCAGGTTGACAGATGAAAAACTGTTTTTT
NA | TRBD1 | TRBJ2-7 | TRBV5-4 | CASSGPPGQSYGQYF | TGTGCCAGCAGCGGACCTCCGGGACAGTCGTACGGGCAGTACTTC
NA | NA | TRBJ1-5 | TRBV27 | CASSPHGHQPQHF | TGTGCCAGCAGTCCCCATGGGCATCAGCCCCAGCATTTT
NA | NA | TRBJ1-1 | TRBV4-3 | CASSQDPPLLSGRESEAFF | TGCGCCAGCAGCCAAGACCCCCCCCTGCTCTCGGGACGGGAATCTGAAGCTTTCTTT
NA | NA | TRBJ1-1 | TRBV10-3 | CAISAGSRGTEAFF | TGTGCCATCAGTGCCGGCTCCCGGGGCACTGAAGCTTTCTTT
NA | NA | TRBJ2-7 | TRBV5-6 | CASSFEGGSIYEQYF | TGTGCCAGCAGCTTTGAGGGGGGGTCGATCTACGAGCAGTACTTC
NA | NA | TRBJ1-3 | TRBV18 | CASSPRWGSGNTIYF | TGTGCCAGCTCACCAAGATGGGGGTCTGGAAACACCATATATTTT
once | TRBD1 | TRBJ2-7 | TRBV7-6 | CASSAGTANYEQYF | TGTGCCAGCAGCGCCGGGACAGCTAACTACGAGCAGTACTTC
NA | TRBD2 | TRBJ2-5 | TRBV5-1 | CASSPKRTSSGGETQYF | TGCGCCAGCAGCCCAAAGAGAACTAGCTCGGGGGGTGAGACCCAGTACTTC
NA | NA | TRBJ1-1 | TRBV7-6 | CASSSGQNTEAFF | TGTGCCAGCAGTTCCGGACAGAACACTGAAGCTTTCTTT
NA | NA | TRBJ2-3 | TRBV7-9 | CASSEIDTSDTQYF | TGTGCCAGCAGCGAGATAGATACGTCAGATACGCAGTATTTT
NA | NA | TRBJ2-1 | TRBV5-1 | CASSLGTHSSYNEQFF | TGCGCCAGCAGCTTGGGAACTCACAGCTCCTACAATGAGCAGTTCTTC
NA | NA | TRBJ2-1 | TRBV7-2 | CASSLSGYEQFF | TGTGCCAGCAGCTTATCGGGGTATGAGCAGTTCTTC
NA | NA | TRBJ2-2 | TRBV29-1 | CSAPGPTNTGELFF | TGCAGCGCCCCGGGACCGACGAACACCGGGGAGCTGTTTTTT
NA | NA | TRBJ2-6 | TRBV9 | CASSVSANVLTF | TGTGCCAGCAGCGTTTCGGCCAACGTCCTGACTTTC
NA | NA | TRBJ1-5 | TRBV4-1 | CASSQGPNQPQHF | TGCGCCAGCAGCCAAGGGCCCAATCAGCCCCAGCATTTT
NA | NA | TRBJ2-1 | TRBV5-4 | CASRVDLFSLNNEQFF | TGTGCCAGCAGAGTTGACTTATTCTCTTTGAACAATGAGCAGTTCTTC
NA | NA | TRBJ2-7 | TRBV7-9 | CASSSGIYEQYF | TGTGCCAGCAGTTCCGGGATCTACGAGCAGTACTTC
NA | NA | TRBJ1-2 | TRBV4-1 | CASSREEGGSYGYTF | TGCGCCAGCAGTCGGGAAGAGGGGGGGAGCTATGGCTACACCTTC
NA | TRBD2 | TRBJ2-6 | TRBV9 | CASSSGLAGANGANVLTF | TGTGCCAGCAGCTCGGGACTAGCGGGGGCTAATGGGGCCAACGTCCTGACTTTC
NA | NA | TRBJ1-1 | TRBV7-9 | CASSPIGRNTEAFF | TGTGCCAGCAGCCCCATCGGGAGGAACACTGAAGCTTTCTTT
NA | NA | TRBJ1-6 | TRBV14 | CASSQGRYNSPLHF | TGTGCCAGCAGCCAAGGACGGTATAATTCACCCCTCCACTTT
once | TRBD2 | TRBJ2-2 | TRBV7-9 | CASSSPLAGVTGELFF | TGTGCCAGCAGCTCCCCTCTAGCGGGGGTAACCGGGGAGCTGTTTTTT
NA | NA | TRBJ1-2 | TRBV11-2 | CASSLEGEDGYTF | TGTGCCAGCAGCCTAGAGGGGGAAGACGGCTACACCTTC
NA | TRBD1 | TRBJ2-7 | TRBV5-1 | CASSSYRDRMSYEQYF | TGCGCCAGCAGCTCATACCGGGACAGGATGTCCTACGAGCAGTACTTC
NA | NA | TRBJ2-1 | TRBV5-6 | CASSQRDFPYNEQFF | TGTGCCAGCAGCCAAAGGGACTTCCCCTACAATGAGCAGTTCTTC
NA | TRBD1 | TRBJ2-7 | TRBV28 | CASSRTGRSYEQYF | TGTGCCAGCAGCCGGACAGGAAGGTCCTACGAGCAGTACTTC